The rows below give T cell receptor beta chains drawn from one sample of a study of T cells after yellow fever vaccination. TCRdb re-called the 5' RACE reads through MiXCR, storing one row per CDR3 protein. Of approximately 130,000 distinct CDR3 sequences listed, 12% to 15% are singletons. The source material was CD8+ T cells sorted from PBMCs, sampled 5 days after the yellow fever booster vaccination. The receptors were sampled from a young man who received the YFV17D yellow fever vaccine. Each CDR3 is given with its conserved first and last residue. D genes are given only for firm matches. Size is omitted from some rows. Given values are once, few, many or a class for expanded clones.

few,TRBV19,NA,TRBJ1-1,CASTANTEAFF,TGTGCCAGTACCGCAAACACTGAAGCTTTCTTT
many,TRBV4-2,TRBD1,TRBJ1-2,CASSQDFQGDYGYTF,TGTGCCAGCAGCCAAGATTTCCAGGGGGACTATGGCTACACCTTC
NA,TRBV4-3,NA,TRBJ2-2,CASSQDGGLLTGELFF,TGCGCCAGCAGCCAAGATGGGGGGCTCCTCACCGGGGAGCTGTTTTTT
few,TRBV20-1,NA,TRBJ2-1,CSARDLTSHNEQFF,TGCAGTGCTAGAGACCTAACTAGCCACAATGAGCAGTTCTTC
few,TRBV2,TRBD2,TRBJ2-1,CASSELGTSGGLSSYNEQFF,TGTGCCAGCAGTGAATTGGGGACTAGCGGGGGGCTGAGCTCCTACAATGAGCAGTTCTTC
few,TRBV7-3,TRBD2,TRBJ2-1,CASSRTGGPNEQFF,TGTGCCAGCAGTAGAACGGGGGGGCCTAATGAGCAGTTCTTC
few,TRBV4-1,NA,TRBJ1-1,CASSQEGVFTEAFF,TGCGCCAGCAGCCAGGAAGGAGTCTTCACTGAAGCTTTCTTT
NA,TRBV13,NA,TRBJ1-1,CASSSPAAGSTEAFF,TGTGCCAGCAGCTCCCCAGCGGCGGGGAGCACTGAAGCTTTCTTT
NA,TRBV12-3/TRBV12-4,TRBD1,TRBJ2-7,CASSTGGATYEQYF,TGTGCCAGCAGCACAGGGGGTGCCACCTACGAGCAGTACTTC
NA,TRBV7-6,TRBD2,TRBJ2-3,CASSSLLAGGTDTQYF,TGTGCCAGCAGCTCCTTATTAGCGGGGGGCACAGATACGCAGTATTTT
NA,TRBV29-1,TRBD2,TRBJ2-3,CSVGTSGVDTDTQYF,TGCAGCGTTGGGACTAGCGGGGTTGATACAGATACGCAGTATTTT
NA,TRBV29-1,NA,TRBJ1-4,CSVQPGGVEKLFF,TGCAGCGTTCAACCGGGGGGAGTTGAAAAACTGTTTTTT
few,TRBV7-9,NA,TRBJ2-7,CASSHRDAYEQYF,TGTGCCAGCAGTCACCGGGACGCCTACGAGCAGTACTTC
many,TRBV4-1,TRBD1,TRBJ1-1,CASSHPDRLSTEAFF,TGCGCCAGCAGCCACCCGGACAGGCTGAGCACTGAAGCTTTCTTT
few,TRBV5-1,NA,TRBJ2-5,CASSLGLGVQETQYF,TGCGCCAGCAGCTTGGGTCTGGGGGTCCAAGAGACCCAGTACTTC
NA,TRBV5-1,NA,TRBJ2-1,CASTPESSYNEQFF,TGCGCCAGCACCCCAGAAAGCTCCTACAATGAGCAGTTCTTC
few,TRBV29-1,NA,TRBJ2-3,CSVEKSAGFTDTQYF,TGCAGCGTTGAAAAGTCGGCGGGATTCACAGATACGCAGTATTTT
NA,TRBV6-1,TRBD2,TRBJ2-3,CASSGTETSWPDTQYF,TGTGCCAGCAGTGGAACAGAGACTAGCTGGCCAGATACGCAGTATTTT
NA,TRBV7-8,TRBD2,TRBJ2-7,CASSLEASGVYEQYF,TGTGCCAGCAGCTTAGAGGCTAGCGGGGTATACGAGCAGTACTTC
NA,TRBV4-3,NA,TRBJ1-4,CASSRETTNEKLFF,TGCGCCAGCAGCCGCGAAACAACTAATGAAAAACTGTTTTTT
many,TRBV4-3,NA,TRBJ2-2,CASSQDSGGGTGELFF,TGCGCCAGCAGCCAAGATTCGGGGGGCGGCACCGGGGAGCTGTTTTTT
NA,TRBV5-5,NA,TRBJ2-3,CASSFRPDTQYF,TGTGCCAGCAGCTTCCGCCCAGATACGCAGTATTTT
few,TRBV28,TRBD2,TRBJ2-1,CASSFLELAGGTSYNEQFF,TGTGCCAGCAGTTTTTTGGAACTAGCGGGGGGAACGTCCTACAATGAGCAGTTCTTC
few,TRBV12-3/TRBV12-4,NA,TRBJ2-1,CASGGTVKQFF,TGTGCCAGCGGGGGGACAGTAAAGCAGTTCTTC
few,TRBV19,NA,TRBJ1-1,CASSIVPELNTEAFF,TGTGCCAGTAGTATAGTTCCAGAGTTGAACACTGAAGCTTTCTTT
few,TRBV4-1,NA,TRBJ2-1,CASSQGRVDEQFF,TGCGCCAGCAGCCAAGGACGGGTGGATGAGCAGTTCTTC
NA,TRBV29-1,TRBD2,TRBJ2-1,CSVGQRERGVYNEQFF,TGCAGCGTTGGCCAACGGGAGCGGGGTGTGTACAATGAGCAGTTCTTC
many,TRBV6-2/TRBV6-3,NA,TRBJ2-1,CASSTIRDSYNEQFF,TGTGCCAGCAGCACCATCCGGGACTCCTACAATGAGCAGTTCTTC
few,TRBV5-5,TRBD1,TRBJ2-2,CASSPWTGRNTGELFF,TGTGCCAGCAGCCCGTGGACAGGGCGGAACACCGGGGAGCTGTTTTTT
few,TRBV5-1,TRBD1,TRBJ2-2,CASKGTVFNTGELFF,TGCGCCAGCAAAGGGACAGTCTTTAACACCGGGGAGCTGTTTTTT
NA,TRBV6-2/TRBV6-3,NA,TRBJ2-2,CASTYSGAGELFF,TGTGCCAGCACTTATTCGGGAGCCGGGGAGCTGTTTTTT
NA,TRBV7-3,NA,TRBJ1-1,CASSKGGGGTEAFF,TGTGCCAGCAGCAAAGGAGGGGGTGGCACTGAAGCTTTCTTT
NA,TRBV7-9,NA,TRBJ1-1,CASSSLGTEAFF,TGTGCCAGCAGCTCGTTGGGCACTGAAGCTTTCTTT
few,TRBV6-5,NA,TRBJ1-1,CASSYAVGGTEAFF,TGTGCCAGCAGTTACGCCGTGGGGGGCACTGAAGCTTTCTTT
few,TRBV7-2,TRBD1,TRBJ2-3,CASSLGIGTGVVFADTQYF,TGTGCCAGCAGCTTAGGAATTGGGACAGGGGTTGTTTTCGCAGATACGCAGTATTTT
NA,TRBV9,TRBD1,TRBJ2-7,CASSTAGTGYHEQYF,TGTGCCAGCAGCACAGCCGGGACAGGGTACCACGAGCAGTACTTC
NA,TRBV7-2,NA,TRBJ1-4,CASSPGPFNEKLFF,TGTGCCAGCAGCCCCGGGCCCTTTAATGAAAAACTGTTTTTT
NA,TRBV9,NA,TRBJ1-4,CASSPRPGGVTNEKLFF,TGTGCCAGCAGCCCCCGTCCTGGCGGGGTAACTAATGAAAAACTGTTTTTT
many,TRBV18,NA,TRBJ2-5,CASSPTGYQETQYF,TGTGCCAGCTCACCGACCGGGTACCAAGAGACCCAGTACTTC
NA,TRBV7-9,NA,TRBJ2-5,CASALETQYF,TGTGCCAGCGCCCTAGAGACCCAGTACTTC
NA,TRBV27,NA,TRBJ2-7,CASSPRRSSYEQYF,TGTGCCAGCAGCCCCCGACGTAGCTCCTACGAGCAGTACTTC
NA,TRBV12-5,NA,TRBJ1-5,CASGSGASNQPQHF,TGTGCTAGTGGTTCAGGAGCAAGCAATCAGCCCCAGCATTTT
NA,TRBV7-2,NA,TRBJ1-3,CASRKLTGAYSGNTIYF,TGTGCCAGCAGAAAACTGACAGGCGCCTACTCTGGAAACACCATATATTTT
NA,TRBV6-5,NA,TRBJ1-2,CASSYSSSLGYTF,TGTGCCAGCAGTTACTCGAGTAGCTTAGGCTACACCTTC
few,TRBV4-2,TRBD1,TRBJ2-3,CASSQEWAGGSDTQYF,TGTGCCAGCAGCCAAGAGTGGGCAGGGGGTAGCGATACGCAGTATTTT
few,TRBV27,NA,TRBJ2-5,CASSLGPTWETQYF,TGTGCCAGCAGTTTAGGACCGACTTGGGAGACCCAGTACTTC
NA,TRBV7-6,NA,TRBJ2-7,CASSFPLGPYEQYF,TGTGCCAGCAGCTTCCCCCTGGGGCCCTACGAGCAGTACTTC
few,TRBV19,NA,TRBJ1-2,CASSIGQAEGYTF,TGTGCCAGTAGTATTGGGCAGGCAGAAGGCTACACCTTC
few,TRBV4-1,TRBD1,TRBJ1-3,CASSQGTGRNTIYF,TGCGCCAGCAGCCAAGGGACAGGCCGAAACACCATATATTTT
NA,TRBV6-2/TRBV6-3,NA,TRBJ1-1,CASSPDRKNTEAFF,TGTGCCAGCAGCCCCGACAGAAAGAACACTGAAGCTTTCTTT
few,TRBV10-2,NA,TRBJ2-1,CASSDAPSEQFF,TGCGCCAGCTCGGACGCCCCAAGTGAGCAGTTCTTC
NA,TRBV29-1,NA,TRBJ1-3,CSVAGGPAGNTIYF,TGCAGCGTTGCCGGGGGGCCCGCTGGAAACACCATATATTTT
NA,TRBV7-2,TRBD1,TRBJ2-7,CASSFDRGQDEQYF,TGTGCCAGCAGCTTTGACAGGGGGCAGGACGAGCAGTACTTC
few,TRBV5-5,NA,TRBJ1-6,CASSLTRNSPLHF,TGTGCCAGCAGCCTAACTAGGAATTCACCCCTCCACTTT
many,TRBV4-1,NA,TRBJ2-1,CASSLAGEQFF,TGCGCCAGCAGCCTCGCGGGCGAGCAGTTCTTC
NA,TRBV4-1,NA,TRBJ1-4,CASSQVSLGVEKLFF,TGCGCCAGCAGCCAAGTTTCATTGGGGGTTGAAAAACTGTTTTTT
few,TRBV6-4,NA,TRBJ2-2,CASSAREWQNTGELFF,TGTGCCAGCAGTGCCCGAGAGTGGCAAAACACCGGGGAGCTGTTTTTT
few,TRBV7-6,NA,TRBJ1-1,CASSLEVNTEAFF,TGTGCCAGCAGCTTAGAGGTGAACACTGAAGCTTTCTTT
NA,TRBV6-6,TRBD1,TRBJ2-5,CASSSGGWYETQYF,TGTGCCAGCAGCTCAGGGGGCTGGTATGAGACCCAGTACTTC
NA,TRBV4-1,NA,TRBJ2-1,CASMTRDVPYNEQFF,TGCGCCAGCATGACGAGGGACGTTCCCTACAATGAGCAGTTCTTC